This TCR beta chain is drawn from a study of T cells in Graves' hyperthyroidism and ophthalmopathy. To note about this clonotype: No antigen is known for it.

Study-level findings and limits: Among clonotypes expanded in thyroid above 0.001, most were also found in blood. A model using 13 V-J features told ophthalmopathy apart from stable hyperthyroidism.

No progression to ophthalmopathy during 18 months of follow-up defined stable disease. Investigators excluded patients with uncontrolled infection, other autoimmune disease, pregnancy or lactation. Germline V gene sequence: CDR1 SEHNR, CDR2 FQNEAQ (reference sequence). The junction had 10 bases not matched to a gene; V was cut back by 7 bases and J by 4 bases. The CDR3 is 16 residues long. Amplified TCR beta CDR3 regions derived from RNA transcripts. The TCR CDR3 was amplified in a first-round RT-PCR using the HTBI primer set. TCRdb fed the multiplex PCR reads into MiXCR, producing one record per CDR3 protein. The profile shows about 840,000 distinct CDR3 sequences, roughly 40% of them singletons.

This TCR came from a man younger than 30 with Graves' hyperthyroidism. Sequencing was performed on blood. The chain combines TRBV7-9 with TRBJ2-2; TRBD1 aligns across 9 bases. CDR3 bases: TGTGCCAGCACCCTGGTAGGGACAGGGAGCACCGGGGAGCTGTTTTTT. Encoded protein: CASTLVGTGSTGELFF. Full variable domain (rest looked up from reference TRBV7-9 and TRBJ2-2): DTGVSQNPRHKITKRGQNVTFRCDPISEHNRLYWYRQTLGQGPEFLTYFQNEAQLEKSRLLSDRFSAERPKGSFSTLEIQRTEQGDSAMYLCASTLVGTGSTGELFFGEGSRLTVL.